This T cell receptor beta chain was identified in a study of T cells expressing NK-cell markers. CDR1 and CDR2 from the germline V gene are MNHNS and SASEGT. The CDR3 contains 15 residues. UMI-tagged 5'RACE template switching yielded the TCR beta cDNA. TCRdb re-called the 5' RACE reads; every CDR3 protein appears as one record, without DNA. The sample table sets out hundreds of thousands of distinct CDR3 sequences. The chain recombines TRBV6-1 with TRBJ2-3; as DNA is missing, the TRBD1 call by TCRdb cannot be tested. This sequence originates from a man aged 18-70 years in good health. Source material: blood T cells: a sorted CD56 or NKG2C T cell subset, CD4+ or CD8+ T cells, or bulk PBMC T cells (not recorded which). The CDR3 spells CASSGFNQGADTQYF.